The text below deals with one T cell receptor beta chain. Treatment here: oral pan-JAK inhibitor, 5-10 mg twice daily. Investigators isolated RNA and reverse transcribed it into cDNA to act as the sequencing template. The data were produced by immunoSEQ multiplex PCR, yet TCRdb's version contains in-frame clones alone and is incomplete. The sample holds around 150,000 clones; roughly 65% are singletons and the top ten take approximately 0.91%. This sample stems from a study of CD8+ T cells in alopecia areata. Sequenced here: CD4+ T cells sorted from blood, sampled at week 4, from a patient treated with tofacitinib. The TCR was taken from a human donor with alopecia areata.

The CDR3: CASEPGLAPVDEQFF. The CDR3 coding sequence is TGTGCTAGTGAACCGGGACTAGCCCCTGTAGATGAGCAGTTCTTC. The chain links TRBV12-5 to TRBJ2-1; TRBD2 agrees at 9 bases. J was trimmed by 8 bases and V by 7 bases; bases with no gene match: 12. This CDR3 spans 15 amino acids. Germline V gives CDR1 LGHNT, CDR2 FRNRAP.